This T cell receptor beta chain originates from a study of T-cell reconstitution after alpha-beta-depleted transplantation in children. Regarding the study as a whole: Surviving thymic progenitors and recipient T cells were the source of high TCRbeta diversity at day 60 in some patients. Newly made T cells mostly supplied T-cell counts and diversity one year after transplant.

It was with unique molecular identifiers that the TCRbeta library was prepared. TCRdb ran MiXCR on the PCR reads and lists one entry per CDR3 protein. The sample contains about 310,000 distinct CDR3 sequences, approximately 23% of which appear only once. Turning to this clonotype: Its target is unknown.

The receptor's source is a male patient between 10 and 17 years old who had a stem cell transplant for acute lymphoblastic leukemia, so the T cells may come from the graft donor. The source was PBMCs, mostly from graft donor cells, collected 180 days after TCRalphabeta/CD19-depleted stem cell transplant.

The DNA for the CDR3 is TGCGCCAGCAGCCAACGGACTAGCGGGAGGGCGAACACCGGGGAGCTGTTTTTT. Translating it yields CASSQRTSGRANTGELFF. J is TRBJ2-2 and V is TRBV5-1; 15 bases are a match to TRBD2. This CDR3 is 18 amino acids long. Germline CDR1 SGHRS, CDR2 YFSETQ. With 4 bases clipped from V and 0 bases from J, the junction kept 4 bases outside the gene matches.